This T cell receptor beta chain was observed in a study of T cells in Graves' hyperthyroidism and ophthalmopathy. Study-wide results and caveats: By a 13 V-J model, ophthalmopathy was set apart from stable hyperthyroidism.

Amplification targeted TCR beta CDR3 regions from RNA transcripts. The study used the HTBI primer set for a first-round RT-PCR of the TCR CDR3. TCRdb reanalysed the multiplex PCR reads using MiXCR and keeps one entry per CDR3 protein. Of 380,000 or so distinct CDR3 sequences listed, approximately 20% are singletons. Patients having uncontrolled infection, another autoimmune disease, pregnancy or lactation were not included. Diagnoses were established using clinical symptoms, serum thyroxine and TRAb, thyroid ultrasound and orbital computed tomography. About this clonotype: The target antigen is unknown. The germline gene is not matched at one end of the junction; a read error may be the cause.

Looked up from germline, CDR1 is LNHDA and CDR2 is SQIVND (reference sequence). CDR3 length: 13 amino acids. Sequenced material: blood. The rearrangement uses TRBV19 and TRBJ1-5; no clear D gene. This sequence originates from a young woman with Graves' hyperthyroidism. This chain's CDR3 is CASSIIVHQPQHF. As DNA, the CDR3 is TGCGCCAGTAGTATCATCGTACATCAGCCCCAGCATTTT.